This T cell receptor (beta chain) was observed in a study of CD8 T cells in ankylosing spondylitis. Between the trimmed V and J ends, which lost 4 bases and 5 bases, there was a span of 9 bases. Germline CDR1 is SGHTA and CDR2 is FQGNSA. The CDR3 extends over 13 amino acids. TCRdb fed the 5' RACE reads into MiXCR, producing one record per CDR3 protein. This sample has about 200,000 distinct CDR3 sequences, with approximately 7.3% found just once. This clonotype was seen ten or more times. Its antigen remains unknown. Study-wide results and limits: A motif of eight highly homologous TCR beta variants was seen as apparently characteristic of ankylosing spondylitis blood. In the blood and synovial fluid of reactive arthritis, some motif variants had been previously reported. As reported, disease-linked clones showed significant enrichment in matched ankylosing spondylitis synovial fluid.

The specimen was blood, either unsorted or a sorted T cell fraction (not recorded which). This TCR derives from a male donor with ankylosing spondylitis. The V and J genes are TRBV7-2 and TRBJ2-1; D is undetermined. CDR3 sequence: CASSSTVHNEQFF. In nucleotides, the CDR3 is TGTGCCAGCAGCTCTACAGTCCACAATGAGCAGTTCTTC.